This T cell receptor beta chain is drawn from a study of cytomegalovirus exposure and HLA in healthy donors. Study information: Earlier work reported 90 million to 120 million unique TCR beta sequences from about 200 million T cells.

The PCR had 60 Vbeta and 13 Jbeta primers. Using immunoSEQ multiplex PCR, the repertoire was profiled, and TCRdb retains in-frame clones only, with some absent. The table includes about 150,000 clones, approximately 80% detected once. The study's findings and limits: As a later analysis revealed, most CMV-associated TCR beta chains appeared HLA-restricted. Earlier findings revealed that most TCR beta V segments proved productive either about 87% or about 30% of the time. TCR beta sequences reportedly predicted the HLA-A and HLA-B alleles of most subjects accurately.

CDR1 is SNHLY and CDR2 is FYNNEI in the germline V gene. The CDR3 totals 15 residues. V gave up 4 bases and J gave up 12 bases; unmatched junction bases: 13. Concerning this clone: What it recognizes is unknown.

The V call is TRBV2, the J call TRBJ2-1, with 9 bases matching TRBD2. The sequence was obtained from a man in his forties in good health and CMV-seropositive. The sample taken for sequencing was PBMCs. CDR3 sequence: CASSVLSGSAGGQFF. CDR3 DNA sequence: TGTGCCAGCAGTGTTCTTAGCGGGAGTGCTGGTGGGCAGTTCTTC.